This entry lists 17 T cell receptor beta chains sequenced from one sample in a study of monozygotic twins with inflammatory bowel disease. TCRdb re-called the 5' RACE reads and shows each CDR3 protein once, DNA omitted. This table lists around 410,000 distinct CDR3 sequences. The sequencing sample was made of blood. Receptor source: a human donor with ulcerative colitis or Crohn's disease, or a healthy co-twin of an affected twin (not recorded which).

The rearrangement uses TRBV19 and TRBJ1-5; no DNA is available, so the TRBD1 call from TCRdb remains unchecked. Germline values: CDR1 LNHDA, CDR2 SQIVND (reference sequence). The CDR3 has 14 amino acids. The CDR3 protein is CASTADRGNQPQHF. Variable domain in full (rest from reference TRBV19 and TRBJ1-5): DGGITQSPKYLFRKEGQNVTLSCEQNLNHDAMYWYRQDPGQGLRLIYYSQIVNDFQKGDIAEGYSVSREKKESFPLTVTSAQKNPTAFYLCASTADRGNQPQHFGDGTRLSIL.

The chain employs TRBV6-5 and TRBJ1-1; the TCRdb call, TRBD1, lacks DNA for checking. Germline V lookup: CDR1 MNHEY, CDR2 SVGAGI. This CDR3 is 15 amino acids long. CDR3 in amino acids: CASSYSPAQNTEAFF.

V usage is TRBV20-1 and J usage is TRBJ2-1; the D gene TCRdb calls, TRBD1, cannot be checked with no DNA. This CDR3 has 17 residues. Germline V gives CDR1 DFQATT, CDR2 SNEGSKA (reference sequence). The CDR3 sequence is CSAPGGVMAGAHNEQFF.

This sequence joins TRBV29-1 and TRBJ2-1; TCRdb outputs TRBD2, but without DNA this stays unchecked. The CDR3 spans 11 residues. Germline-derived CDR1 and CDR2 are SQVTM and ANQGSEA. This CDR3 is CSTSSGSEQFF.

CDR3 loop: CASKGGRADEQYF. The chain combines TRBV3-1 with TRBJ2-7; TCRdb picks TRBD1, but there is no DNA to check that call. The germline CDR1 and CDR2 sequences are LGHDT and YNNKEL (reference sequence). This CDR3 has 13 residues.

The V gene is TRBV19, the J gene TRBJ2-7; TCRdb indicates TRBD2, and absent DNA this call remains unverified. Germline V gene data show CDR1 as LNHDA and CDR2 as SQIVND (reference sequence). The CDR3 is 16 residues long. This chain's CDR3 is CASSQRGGSRTYEQYF.

The chain links TRBV30 to TRBJ2-1; TCRdb's D call of TRBD2 is untestable without DNA. This CDR3 is built from 17 residues. CDR1 is GTSNPN, CDR2 SVGIG, per germline (reference sequence). CDR3: CAWSGGLAGGPYNEQFF.

The chain couples TRBV28 to TRBJ2-1; TCRdb's assignment of TRBD1 cannot be checked, as there is no DNA. The CDR3 consists of 14 residues. Per germline, CDR1 MDHEN and CDR2 SYDVKM. The CDR3 sequence is CASIPRGPYNEQFF.

This chain uses TRBV29-1 with TRBJ1-1. This CDR3 is built from 15 residues. Germline V gene lookup returns CDR1 SQVTM and CDR2 ANQGSEA. CDR3 residues: CSVEPILGGNTEAFF.

The chain uses TRBV5-1 and TRBJ2-7; TCRdb designates TRBD1, a call that cannot be tested without DNA. The germline CDR1 and CDR2 sequences are SGHRS and YFSETQ. This CDR3 contains 15 residues. CDR3 loop: CASSLNAPPHNEQYF.

V usage is TRBV19 and J usage is TRBJ2-1; absent DNA, TCRdb's TRBD2 call cannot be checked. The CDR3 has 15 amino acids. Looked up from germline, CDR1 is LNHDA and CDR2 is SQIVND (reference sequence). The CDR3 here is CASSIGLVAYNEQFF.

CDR3: CASSYGQFGNTIYF. The chain recombines TRBV6-5 with TRBJ1-3; TCRdb returns TRBD1, unconfirmable since there is no DNA. This CDR3 is built from 14 residues. CDR1 MNHEY and CDR2 SVGAGI come from the germline V gene.

The chain uses TRBV18 and TRBJ2-2; with no DNA, the TCRdb D assignment of TRBD2 cannot be verified. CDR3 length: 19 amino acids. Germline V CDR1 and CDR2: KGHSH, LQKENI. CDR3 loop: CASSPPEWTSGLNTGELFF.

The genes are TRBV7-9 and TRBJ2-7. Germline V gene sequence: CDR1 SEHNR, CDR2 FQNEAQ (reference sequence). This CDR3 spans 13 amino acids. The CDR3 sequence: CASSPLWNNEQYF.

The chain is built from TRBV7-8 and TRBJ2-7; the D call from TCRdb, TRBD1, cannot be confirmed without DNA. Germline assignment: CDR1 SGHVS and CDR2 FQNEAQ. This CDR3 contains 15 residues. The CDR3 here is CASSHGTGGRYEQYF.

This chain joins TRBV5-5 and TRBJ2-3; TCRdb lists TRBD2, though no DNA is available to test this call. Germline V gene data show CDR1 as SGHKS and CDR2 as YYEKEE (reference sequence). The CDR3 has 16 residues. CDR3 in amino acids: CASSPRTSGGTDTQYF.

The rearrangement links TRBV28 to TRBJ2-7; the TCRdb call, TRBD2, lacks DNA for checking. The germline V gene encodes CDR1 MDHEN and CDR2 SYDVKM. The CDR3 is 16 amino acids. The CDR3 region is CASSRGAGKGSDEQYF.